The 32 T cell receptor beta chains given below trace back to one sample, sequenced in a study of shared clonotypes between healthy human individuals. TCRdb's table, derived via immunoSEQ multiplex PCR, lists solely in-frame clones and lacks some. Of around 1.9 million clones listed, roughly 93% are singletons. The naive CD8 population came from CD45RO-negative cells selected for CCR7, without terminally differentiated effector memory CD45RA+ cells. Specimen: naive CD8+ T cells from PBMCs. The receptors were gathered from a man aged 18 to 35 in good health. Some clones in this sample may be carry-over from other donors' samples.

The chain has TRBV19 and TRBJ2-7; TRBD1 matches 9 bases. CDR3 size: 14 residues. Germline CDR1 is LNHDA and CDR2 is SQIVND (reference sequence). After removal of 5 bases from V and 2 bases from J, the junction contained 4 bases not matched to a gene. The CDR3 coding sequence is TGTGCCAGTAGTTGGGGGACAGGGACCTACGAGCAGTACTTC. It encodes CASSWGTGTYEQYF.

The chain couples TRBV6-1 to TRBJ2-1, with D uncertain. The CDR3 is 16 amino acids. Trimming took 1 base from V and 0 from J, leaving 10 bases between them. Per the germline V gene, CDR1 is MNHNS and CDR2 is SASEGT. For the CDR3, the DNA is TGTGCCAGCAGTGAAGGACCAGCCCTCTCCTACAATGAGCAGTTCTTC. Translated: CASSEGPALSYNEQFF.

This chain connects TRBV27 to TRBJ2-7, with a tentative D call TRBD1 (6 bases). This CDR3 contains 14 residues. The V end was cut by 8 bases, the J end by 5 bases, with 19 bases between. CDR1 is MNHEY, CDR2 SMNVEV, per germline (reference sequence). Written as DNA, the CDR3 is TGTGCCAGCGTGCCTTTGGGGACATCCCACGAGCAGTACTTC. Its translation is CASVPLGTSHEQYF.

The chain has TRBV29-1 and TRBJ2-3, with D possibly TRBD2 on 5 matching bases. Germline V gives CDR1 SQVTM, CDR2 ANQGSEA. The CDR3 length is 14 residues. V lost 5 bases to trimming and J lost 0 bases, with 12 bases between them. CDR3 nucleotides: TGCAGCGTTTACGGGGTCAGTAGCACAGATACGCAGTATTTT. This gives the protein CSVYGVSSTDTQYF.

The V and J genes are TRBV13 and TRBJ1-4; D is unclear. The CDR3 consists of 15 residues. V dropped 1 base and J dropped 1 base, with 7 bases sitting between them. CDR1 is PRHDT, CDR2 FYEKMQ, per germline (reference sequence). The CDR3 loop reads CASSLAGETNEKLFF. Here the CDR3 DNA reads TGTGCCAGCAGCTTAGCCGGGGAAACTAATGAAAAACTGTTTTTT. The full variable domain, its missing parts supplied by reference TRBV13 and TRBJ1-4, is AAGVIQSPRHLIKEKRETATLKCYPIPRHDTVYWYQQGPGQDPQFLISFYEKMQSDKGSIPDRFSAQQFSDYHSELNMSSLELGDSALYFCASSLAGETNEKLFFGSGTQLSVL.

In nucleotides, the CDR3 is TGTGCCAGCAGACTTTATTCACAGGGAAACACTGAAGCTTTCTTT. This codes for CASRLYSQGNTEAFF. The rearrangement links TRBV27 to TRBJ1-1; possible D gene TRBD1, 6 bases. Trimming left V 6 bases short and J 2 bases short, with 16 bases between. Per the germline V gene, CDR1 is MNHEY and CDR2 is SMNVEV (reference sequence). This CDR3 is built from 15 residues.

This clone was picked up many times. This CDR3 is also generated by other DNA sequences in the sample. CDR3: CAIRRAGARTDTQYF. CDR3 nucleotides: TGTGCCATCAGGAGGGCGGGAGCACGCACAGATACGCAGTATTTT. The chain carries TRBV10-3 and TRBJ2-3; 7 bases match TRBD2. Trimming took 6 bases from V and 1 from J; bases not matched to a gene: 7. Germline CDR1 is ENHRY and CDR2 is SYGVKD. The CDR3 covers 15 residues.

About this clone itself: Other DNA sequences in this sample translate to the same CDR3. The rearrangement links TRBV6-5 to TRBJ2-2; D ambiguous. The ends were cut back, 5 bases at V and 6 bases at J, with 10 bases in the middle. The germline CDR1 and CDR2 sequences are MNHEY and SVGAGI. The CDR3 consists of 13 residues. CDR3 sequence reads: CASSSRGAGELFF. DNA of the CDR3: TGTGCCAGCAGTAGCAGAGGCGCCGGGGAGCTGTTTTTT.

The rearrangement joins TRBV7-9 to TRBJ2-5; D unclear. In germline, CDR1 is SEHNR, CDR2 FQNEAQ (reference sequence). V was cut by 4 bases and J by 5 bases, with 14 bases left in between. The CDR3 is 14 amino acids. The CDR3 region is CASSSTQFLETQYF. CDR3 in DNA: TGTGCCAGCAGCTCAACCCAGTTTTTGGAGACCCAGTACTTC.

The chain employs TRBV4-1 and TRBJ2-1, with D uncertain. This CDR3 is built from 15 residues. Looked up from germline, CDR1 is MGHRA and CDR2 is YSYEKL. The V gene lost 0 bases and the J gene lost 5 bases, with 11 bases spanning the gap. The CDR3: CASSQEMGRNNEQFF. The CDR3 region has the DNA TGCGCCAGCAGCCAAGAAATGGGCAGGAACAATGAGCAGTTCTTC.

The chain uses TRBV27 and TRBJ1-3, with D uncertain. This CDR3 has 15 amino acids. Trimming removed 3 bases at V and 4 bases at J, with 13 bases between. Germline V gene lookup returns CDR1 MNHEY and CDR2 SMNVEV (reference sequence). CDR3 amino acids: CASSFSGLAGNTIYF. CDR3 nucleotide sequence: TGTGCCAGCAGTTTTTCTGGCTTGGCAGGAAACACCATATATTTT.

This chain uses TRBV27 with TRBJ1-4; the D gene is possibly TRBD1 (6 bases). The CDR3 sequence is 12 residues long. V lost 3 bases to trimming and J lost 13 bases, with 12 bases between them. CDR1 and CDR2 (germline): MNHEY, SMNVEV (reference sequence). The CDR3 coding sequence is TGTGCCAGCAGTTTGTCGGGACAAGGACTGTTTTTT. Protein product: CASSLSGQGLFF.

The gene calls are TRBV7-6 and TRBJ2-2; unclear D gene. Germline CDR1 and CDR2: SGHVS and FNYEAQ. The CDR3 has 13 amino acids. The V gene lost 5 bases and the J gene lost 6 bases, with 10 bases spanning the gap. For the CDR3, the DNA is TGTGCCAGCAGCCCCGGACGACCCGGGGAGCTGTTTTTT. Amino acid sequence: CASSPGRPGELFF. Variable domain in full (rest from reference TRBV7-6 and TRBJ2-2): GAGVSQSPRYKVTKRGQDVALRCDPISGHVSLYWYRQALGQGPEFLTYFNYEAQQDKSGLPNDRFSAERPEGSISTLTIQRTEQRDSAMYRCASSPGRPGELFFGEGSRLTVL.

For the CDR3, the DNA is TGTGCCAGCAGTTTACAGGGCGGGAGTTCCTACGAGCAGTACTTC. Its translation is CASSLQGGSSYEQYF. The chain uses TRBV27 and TRBJ2-7, with 7 positions matching TRBD2. V trimming: 2 bases; J trimming: 1 base; junction bases outside the gene matches: 5. Germline CDR1 MNHEY, CDR2 SMNVEV (reference sequence). This CDR3 region has 15 residues.

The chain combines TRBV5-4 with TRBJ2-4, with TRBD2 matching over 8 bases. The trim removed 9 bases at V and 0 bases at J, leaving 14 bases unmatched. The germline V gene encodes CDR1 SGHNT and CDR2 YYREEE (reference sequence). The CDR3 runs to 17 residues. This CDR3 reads CATTYFGGERAKNIQYF. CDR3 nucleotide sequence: TGTGCCACCACCTACTTCGGGGGGGAGCGAGCCAAAAACATTCAGTACTTC. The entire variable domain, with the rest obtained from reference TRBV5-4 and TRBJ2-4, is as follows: ETGVTQSPTHLIKTRGQQVTLRCSSQSGHNTVSWYQQALGQGPQFIFQYYREEENGRGNFPPRFSGLQFPNYSSELNVNALELDDSALYLCATTYFGGERAKNIQYFGAGTRLSVL.

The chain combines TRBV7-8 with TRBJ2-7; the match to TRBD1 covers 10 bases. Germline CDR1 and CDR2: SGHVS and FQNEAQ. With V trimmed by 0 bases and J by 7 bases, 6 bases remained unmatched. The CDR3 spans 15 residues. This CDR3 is CASSLAGQGVREQYF. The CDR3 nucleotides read TGTGCCAGCAGCTTAGCTGGACAGGGGGTTCGGGAGCAGTACTTC. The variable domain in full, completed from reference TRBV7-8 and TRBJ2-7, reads GAGVSQSPRYKVAKRGQDVALRCDPISGHVSLFWYQQALGQGPEFLTYFQNEAQLDKSGLPSDRFFAERPEGSVSTLKIQRTQQEDSAVYLCASSLAGQGVREQYFGPGTRLTVT.

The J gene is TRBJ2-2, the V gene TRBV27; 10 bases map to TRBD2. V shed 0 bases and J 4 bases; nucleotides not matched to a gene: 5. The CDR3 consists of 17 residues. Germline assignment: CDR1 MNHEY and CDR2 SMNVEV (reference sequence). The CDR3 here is CASSLSLAGVFTGELFF. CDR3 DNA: TGTGCCAGCAGTTTATCTCTAGCGGGGGTCTTCACCGGGGAGCTGTTTTTT.

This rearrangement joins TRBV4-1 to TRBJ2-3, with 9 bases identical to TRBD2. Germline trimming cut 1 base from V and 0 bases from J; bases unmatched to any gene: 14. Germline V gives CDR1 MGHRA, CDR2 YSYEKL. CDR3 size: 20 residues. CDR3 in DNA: TGCGCCAGCAGCCAAGGGTTAGCGGGAGTTGGCCTTACTAGCACAGATACGCAGTATTTT. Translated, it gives CASSQGLAGVGLTSTDTQYF.

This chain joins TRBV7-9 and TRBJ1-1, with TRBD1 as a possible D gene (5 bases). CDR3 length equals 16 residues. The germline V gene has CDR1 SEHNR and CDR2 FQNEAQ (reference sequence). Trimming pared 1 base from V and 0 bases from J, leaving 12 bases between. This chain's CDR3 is CASSLESQGMNTEAFF. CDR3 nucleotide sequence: TGTGCCAGCAGCTTAGAATCCCAGGGCATGAACACTGAAGCTTTCTTT.

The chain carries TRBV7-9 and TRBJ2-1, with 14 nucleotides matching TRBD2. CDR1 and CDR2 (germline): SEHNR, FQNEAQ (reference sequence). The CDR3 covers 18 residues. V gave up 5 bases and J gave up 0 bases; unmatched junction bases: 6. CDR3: CASSPGLAGATSYNEQFF. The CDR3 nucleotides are TGTGCCAGCAGCCCGGGACTAGCGGGAGCCACCTCCTACAATGAGCAGTTCTTC.

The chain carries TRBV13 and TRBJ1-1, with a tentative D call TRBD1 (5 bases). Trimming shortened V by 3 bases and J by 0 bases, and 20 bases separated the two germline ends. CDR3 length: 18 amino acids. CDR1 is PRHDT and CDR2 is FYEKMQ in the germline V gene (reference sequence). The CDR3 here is CASSFPSGTSPMNTEAFF. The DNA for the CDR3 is TGTGCCAGCAGCTTCCCTTCCGGGACTTCCCCGATGAACACTGAAGCTTTCTTT.

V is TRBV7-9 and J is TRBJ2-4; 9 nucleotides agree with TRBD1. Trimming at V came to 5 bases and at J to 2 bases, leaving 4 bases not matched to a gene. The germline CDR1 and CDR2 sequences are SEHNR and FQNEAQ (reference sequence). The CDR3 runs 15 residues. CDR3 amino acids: CASSGQGRPKNIQYF. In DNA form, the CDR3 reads TGTGCCAGCAGCGGACAGGGGAGGCCCAAAAACATTCAGTACTTC.

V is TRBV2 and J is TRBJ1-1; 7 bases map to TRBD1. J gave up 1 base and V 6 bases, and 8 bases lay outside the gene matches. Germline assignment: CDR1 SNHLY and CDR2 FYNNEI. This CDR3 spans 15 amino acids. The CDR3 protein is CASRDYRTGNTEAFF. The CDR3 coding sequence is TGTGCCAGCAGGGACTACCGGACAGGGAACACTGAAGCTTTCTTT.

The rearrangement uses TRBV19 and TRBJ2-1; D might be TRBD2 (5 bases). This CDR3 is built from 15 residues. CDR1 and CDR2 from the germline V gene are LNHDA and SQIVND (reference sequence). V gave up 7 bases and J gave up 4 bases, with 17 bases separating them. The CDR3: CASTEGLMPYNEQFF. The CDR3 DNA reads TGTGCCAGTACCGAAGGACTGATGCCTTACAATGAGCAGTTCTTC.

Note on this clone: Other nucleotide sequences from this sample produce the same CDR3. The CDR3 reads CASSVSGRAGTDTQYF. CDR3 coding DNA: TGTGCCAGCAGCGTTAGCGGGAGGGCCGGCACAGATACGCAGTATTTT. This chain uses TRBV9 with TRBJ2-3; 11 bases map to TRBD2. This CDR3 is built from 16 residues. V gave up 2 bases and J gave up 1 base; unmatched junction bases: 3. The germline CDR1 and CDR2 sequences are SGDLS and YYNGEE.

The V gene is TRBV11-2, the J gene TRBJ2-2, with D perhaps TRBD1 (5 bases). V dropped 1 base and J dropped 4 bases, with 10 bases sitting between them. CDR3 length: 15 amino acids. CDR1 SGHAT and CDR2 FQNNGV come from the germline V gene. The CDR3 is CASSLGGPTTGELFF. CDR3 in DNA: TGTGCCAGCAGCTTAGGGGGCCCCACCACCGGGGAGCTGTTTTTT.

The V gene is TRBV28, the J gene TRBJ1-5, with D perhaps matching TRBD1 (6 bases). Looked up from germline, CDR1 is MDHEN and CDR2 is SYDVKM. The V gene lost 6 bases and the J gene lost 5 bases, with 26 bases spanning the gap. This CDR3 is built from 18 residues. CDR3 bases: TGTGCCAGCAGCCTAAGCGGCCAGGGATGGAGGGGGTATCAGCCCCAGCATTTT. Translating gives CASSLSGQGWRGYQPQHF.

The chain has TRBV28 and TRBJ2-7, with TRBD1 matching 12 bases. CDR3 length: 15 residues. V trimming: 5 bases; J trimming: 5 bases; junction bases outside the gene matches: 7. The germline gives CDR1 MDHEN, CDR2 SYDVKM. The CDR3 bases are TGTGCCAGCAGTCCTCAGGGACAGGGGGCTCACGAGCAGTACTTC. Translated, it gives CASSPQGQGAHEQYF.

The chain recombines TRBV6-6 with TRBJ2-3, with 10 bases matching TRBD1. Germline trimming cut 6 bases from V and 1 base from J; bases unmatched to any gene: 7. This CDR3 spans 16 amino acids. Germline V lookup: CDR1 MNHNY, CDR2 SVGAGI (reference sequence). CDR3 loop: CASSRQGTGGTDTQYF. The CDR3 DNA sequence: TGTGCCAGCAGCCGACAAGGGACAGGGGGCACAGATACGCAGTATTTT.

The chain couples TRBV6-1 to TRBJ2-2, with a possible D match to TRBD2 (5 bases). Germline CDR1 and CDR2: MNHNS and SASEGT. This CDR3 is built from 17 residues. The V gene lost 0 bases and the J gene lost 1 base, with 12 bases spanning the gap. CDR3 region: CASSEALFGENTGELFF. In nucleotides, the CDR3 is TGTGCCAGCAGTGAAGCGTTGTTCGGGGAGAACACCGGGGAGCTGTTTTTT.

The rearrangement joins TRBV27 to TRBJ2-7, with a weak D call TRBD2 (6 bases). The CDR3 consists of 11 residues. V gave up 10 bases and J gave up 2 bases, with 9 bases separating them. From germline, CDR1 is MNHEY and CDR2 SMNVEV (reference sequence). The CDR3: CAIGGTYEQYF. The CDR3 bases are TGTGCCATCGGGGGAACCTACGAGCAGTACTTC.

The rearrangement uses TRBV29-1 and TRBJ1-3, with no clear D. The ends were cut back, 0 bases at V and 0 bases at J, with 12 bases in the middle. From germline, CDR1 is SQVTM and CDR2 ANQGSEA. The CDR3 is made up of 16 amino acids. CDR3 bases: TGCAGCGTTGAAGACTCGGCAGGATCCTCTGGAAACACCATATATTTT. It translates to CSVEDSAGSSGNTIYF.